These 17 T cell receptor beta chains originate from one sample sequenced in a study of CD8 T cells in ankylosing spondylitis. TCRdb fed the 5' RACE reads into MiXCR, producing one record per CDR3 protein. Among just over 150,000 distinct CDR3 sequences listed, about a sixth were seen once. Sequences were obtained from blood, either unsorted or a sorted T cell fraction (not recorded which). Source of these receptors: a male donor with ankylosing spondylitis or in good health (not recorded which).

The chain uses TRBV18 and TRBJ2-7; TRBD1 is a possible D gene (6 bases). CDR3 length: 13 amino acids. Trimming took off 5 bases at V and 5 bases at J, with 13 bases between the two ends. Germline lookup yields CDR1 KGHSH and CDR2 LQKENI. The DNA for the CDR3 is TGTGCCAGCTCAACAGGGCTGGGCGACGAGCAGTACTTC. This sequence encodes CASSTGLGDEQYF.

This clonotype was observed at least ten times. V gene TRBV5-1 combines with J gene TRBJ1-2, with D possibly being TRBD1 (5 bases). The germline V and J ends were trimmed by 4 bases and 5 bases, with 15 bases remaining between them. CDR1 is SGHRS, CDR2 YFSETQ, per germline. This CDR3 region has 14 residues. CDR3 amino acids: CASSPGTSIYGYTF. CDR3 coding DNA: TGCGCCAGCAGCCCCGGGACGTCAATTTATGGCTACACCTTC. The whole variable domain, filled in from reference TRBV5-1 and TRBJ1-2, reads KAGVTQTPRYLIKTRGQQVTLSCSPISGHRSVSWYQQTPGQGLQFLFEYFSETQRNKGNFPGRFSGRQFSNSRSEMNVSTLELGDSALYLCASSPGTSIYGYTFGSGTRLTVV.

This clonotype was counted only a few times. Mismatch with germline at one junction end may stem from a read error. This rearrangement joins TRBV6-6 to TRBJ2-5; 8 bases are a match to TRBD2. Germline V gene sequence: CDR1 MNHNY, CDR2 SVGAGI (reference sequence). The CDR3 is 15 residues long. CDR3 sequence (DNA): TGTGCCAGCAGTCTCCGGGGGGGGGCCCAAGGGACCCAGTACTTC. This sequence encodes CASSLRGGAQGTQYF.

This clonotype was counted many times. The chain is built from TRBV7-8 and TRBJ2-1; 8 positions match TRBD2. V shed 5 bases and J 15 bases; nucleotides not matched to a gene: 18. The CDR3 has 15 residues. The germline gives CDR1 SGHVS, CDR2 FQNEAQ. CDR3 amino acids: CASSPLEIGRAPPFF. The DNA for the CDR3 is TGTGCCAGCAGCCCCCTGGAAATCGGGAGGGCACCCCCGTTCTTC.

The chain joins TRBV7-9 to TRBJ2-1; TRBD2 aligns across 10 bases. The V gene's germline CDR1 is SEHNR and CDR2 FQNEAQ (reference sequence). The CDR3 runs to 16 residues. V was clipped by 5 bases and J by 4 bases; unmatched bases: 8. The DNA for the CDR3 is TGTGCCAGCAGCGTACGACTAGCGGGTATTTACAATGAGCAGTTCTTC. Its protein product is CASSVRLAGIYNEQFF.

This clonotype was counted between two and nine times. The rearrangement uses TRBV15 and TRBJ2-7, with 7 nucleotides matching TRBD2. Germline V gene data show CDR1 as LNHNV and CDR2 as YYDKDF (reference sequence). The CDR3 is 14 amino acids. With V trimmed by 3 bases and J by 2 bases, 4 bases remained unmatched. The CDR3 DNA sequence: TGTGCCACCAGCAGGACTAGCTTAACCTACGAGCAGTACTTC. Translation gives CATSRTSLTYEQYF.

Ten or more counts support this clonotype. The genes are TRBV30 and TRBJ1-4, with no clear D. The CDR3 runs to 15 residues. Trimming removed 3 bases at V and 5 bases at J, with 16 bases between. The germline gives CDR1 GTSNPN, CDR2 SVGIG (reference sequence). The CDR3 spells CAWRPRFAGNEKLFF. The CDR3 nucleotides read TGTGCCTGGAGACCGCGGTTCGCGGGGAATGAAAAACTGTTTTTT.

This clonotype was recorded at least ten times. The chain carries TRBV2 and TRBJ2-7; 7 bases match TRBD1. V dropped 7 bases and J dropped 3; count of bases not matched to a gene: 6. The CDR3 sequence is 13 residues long. Germline-derived CDR1 and CDR2 are SNHLY and FYNNEI. The CDR3 coding sequence is TGTGCCAGCACGGGACAGCTAGTCTACGAGCAGTACTTC. It encodes CASTGQLVYEQYF. The full variable domain, rest sourced from reference TRBV2 and TRBJ2-7, is EPEVTQTPSHQVTQMGQEVILRCVPISNHLYFYWYRQILGQKVEFLVSFYNNEISEKSEIFDDQFSVERPDGSNFTLKIRSTKLEDSAMYFCASTGQLVYEQYFGPGTRLTVT.

The chain links TRBV12-3 or TRBV12-4 to TRBJ2-1; weak D call: TRBD2 (6 bases). The CDR3 runs to 13 residues. V was pared by 5 bases and J by 10 bases, with 15 bases between. Here the CDR3 DNA reads TGTGCCAGCAGTCTAGGGGCGAGCGGGGAGCAGTTCTTC. This encodes CASSLGASGEQFF.

This clonotype was counted many times. The V call is TRBV7-8, the J call TRBJ1-2; D perhaps matches TRBD1 (5 bases). The V end lost 3 bases, the J end lost 8 bases, and 10 bases lay between the germline ends. The germline V gene encodes CDR1 SGHVS and CDR2 FQNEAQ. The CDR3 covers 12 residues. The chain's CDR3 is CASSFRGAGYTF. The CDR3 nucleotides read TGTGCCAGCAGCTTTAGAGGGGCAGGCTACACCTTC.

The rearrangement links TRBV20-1 to TRBJ2-3; tentatively, D is TRBD2 (5 bases). The V gene's germline CDR1 is DFQATT and CDR2 SNEGSKA (reference sequence). This CDR3 contains 11 residues. The DNA for the CDR3 is TGCAGAGCGGCCAGCACAGATACGCAGTATTTT. Amino acid sequence: CRAASTDTQYF.

This clonotype has a handful of counts. V usage is TRBV27 and J usage is TRBJ1-5, with D perhaps matching TRBD1 (5 bases). The germline V gene encodes CDR1 MNHEY and CDR2 SMNVEV (reference sequence). Trimming stripped 8 bases from V and 4 bases from J, with 12 bases between. The CDR3 is 13 residues long. This CDR3 reads CASADSENQPQHF. CDR3 sequence (DNA): TGTGCCAGCGCTGACAGTGAGAATCAGCCCCAGCATTTT.

This clonotype has ten or more counts. The chain links TRBV6-1 to TRBJ2-7, with D perhaps TRBD2 (5 bases). The CDR3 length is 15 residues. Trimming pared 6 bases from V and 2 bases from J, leaving 17 bases between. The germline V gene encodes CDR1 MNHNS and CDR2 SASEGT. In DNA form, the CDR3 reads TGTGCCAGCAGACCCCGGACGGGGAGAACCTACGAGCAGTACTTC. This translates into CASRPRTGRTYEQYF.

This clonotype came up many times. The chain joins TRBV10-3 to TRBJ2-5; TRBD2 agrees at 12 bases. This CDR3 has 14 amino acids. The V and J ends lost 8 bases and 0 bases, in that order; junction bases with no gene match: 1. Germline assignment: CDR1 ENHRY and CDR2 SYGVKD. In nucleotides, the CDR3 is TGTGCCATCGGACTAGCGGGAAACCAAGAGACCCAGTACTTC. This encodes CAIGLAGNQETQYF.

This clonotype was picked up many times. The chain links TRBV5-5 to TRBJ1-6; 7 nucleotides line up with TRBD1. V shed 3 bases and J 4 bases; nucleotides not matched to a gene: 7. The CDR3 length is 16 residues. Per germline, CDR1 SGHKS and CDR2 YYEKEE (reference sequence). CDR3 DNA sequence: TGTGCCAGCAGCTCGGGACAGCTGATGTATAATTCACCCCTCCACTTT. Translating it yields CASSSGQLMYNSPLHF.

In its sample, this clonotype was seen a few times. The rearrangement links TRBV11-2 to TRBJ2-2; a weak D match, TRBD1 (6 bases). The CDR3 contains 13 residues. Germline V gives CDR1 SGHAT, CDR2 FQNNGV. Trimming shortened V by 4 bases and J by 6 bases, and 9 bases separated the two germline ends. CDR3 in amino acids: CASSSDRSGELFF. CDR3 coding DNA: TGTGCCAGCAGCTCAGACAGGTCCGGGGAGCTGTTTTTT.

This clonotype was observed at least ten times. The chain uses TRBV20-1 and TRBJ2-1; TRBD2 matches 13 bases. The CDR3 runs to 15 residues. V gave up 4 bases and J gave up 6 bases; unmatched junction bases: 6. Germline V gene lookup returns CDR1 DFQATT and CDR2 SNEGSKA (reference sequence). The CDR3 spells CSAIPGLAGFNEQFF. The CDR3 nucleotides are TGCAGTGCTATTCCGGGACTAGCGGGATTCAATGAGCAGTTCTTC.